This T cell receptor beta chain was retrieved from a study of post-analysis software for immune sequencing data. About the study: Included among the disease courses, which were recorded for the cohort, were relapsing-remitting, secondary progressive and progressive-relapsing multiple sclerosis.

Every TCR beta cDNA library bore unique molecular identifiers. T cells numbering about 0.85 to 10 million yielded some 480,000 cDNA molecules. From the PCR reads, TCRdb called clonotypes with MiXCR, one entry per CDR3 protein. The data hold more than 450,000 distinct CDR3 sequences, with under 40% observed a single time. The CDR3 has 14 residues. Trimming took 4 bases from V and 8 from J; bases not matched to a gene: 6. The germline CDR1 and CDR2 sequences are SGHTA and FQGNSA. Concerning this clonotype itself: Its antigen is undetermined.

Study-wide points: Controls showed significantly higher normalized Chao1 diversity than did multiple sclerosis patients. Same-batch preparations were strongly co-clustered by F measure. Relative to controls, patients had roughly five TRBV segments at higher frequency, with TRBV5-6, TRBV5-1 and TRBV20-1 among these.

The TCR originated in a girl younger than 18 with multiple sclerosis. The chain employs TRBV7-2 and TRBJ2-1; 9 nucleotides align to TRBD2. Sequencing was done on a sample of blood. The CDR3, as DNA: TGTGCCAGCAGCTCCTTCGAGCGGGGGGATGAGCAGTTCTTC. Translated: CASSSFERGDEQFF.